This T cell receptor beta chain was observed in a study of blood T cell repertoires in COVID-19. The wider study: The analysed material was cDNA or gDNA that came from T cells, B-cell-depleted T cells, or PBMCs.

Donors in Cohort 3 counted as recovered after two negative PCRs, clearance, or symptom resolution. The CDR3 is 17 amino acids. Trimming cost V 0 bases and J 4 bases; bases outside gene matches: 10. Germline CDR1 and CDR2: SGDLS and YYNGEE. Only in-frame clones appear in the TCRdb table, and some are missing; sequencing was by immunoSEQ multiplex PCR. The table shows about 170,000 clones, with around 80% occurring only once. The chain is built from TRBV9 and TRBJ2-1, with TRBD2 identical over 7 bases. The sample was PBMCs or T cells enriched from blood (not recorded which). The TCR originated in a man in his fifties who had recovered from COVID-19. CDR3 in amino acids: CASSVAPIGTNYNEQFF. CDR3 bases: TGTGCCAGCAGCGTAGCTCCTATCGGGACTAATTACAATGAGCAGTTCTTC. The variable domain in full, with the rest retrieved from reference TRBV9 and TRBJ2-1, is DSGVTQTPKHLITATGQRVTLRCSPRSGDLSVYWYQQSLDQGLQFLIQYYNGEERAKGNILERFSAQQFPDLHSELNLSSLELGDSALYFCASSVAPIGTNYNEQFFGPGTRLTVL.